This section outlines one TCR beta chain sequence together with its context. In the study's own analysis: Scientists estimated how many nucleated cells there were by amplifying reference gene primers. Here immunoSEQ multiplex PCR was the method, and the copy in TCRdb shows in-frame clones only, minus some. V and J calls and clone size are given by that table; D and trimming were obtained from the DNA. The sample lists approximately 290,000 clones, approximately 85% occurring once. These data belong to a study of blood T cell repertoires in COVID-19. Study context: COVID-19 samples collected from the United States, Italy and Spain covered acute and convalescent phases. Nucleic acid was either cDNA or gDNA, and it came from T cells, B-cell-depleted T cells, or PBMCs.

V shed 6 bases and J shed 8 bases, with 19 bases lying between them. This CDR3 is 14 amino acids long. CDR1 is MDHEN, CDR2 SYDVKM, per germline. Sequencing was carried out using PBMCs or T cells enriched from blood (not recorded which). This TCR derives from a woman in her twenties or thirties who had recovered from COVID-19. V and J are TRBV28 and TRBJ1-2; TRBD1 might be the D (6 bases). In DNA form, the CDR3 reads TGTGCCAGCAGACCCAACAGGGTCCGGTGGGGCTACACCTTC. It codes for CASRPNRVRWGYTF.